The text below deals with one TCR beta chain. The sample originates from a study of T cells in tuberculosis. The V and J ends lost 5 bases and 7 bases, in that order; junction bases with no gene match: 11. Germline-derived CDR1 and CDR2 are LNHNV and YYDKDF (reference sequence). CDR3 length equals 15 residues. Latent tuberculosis screening used tuberculin skin test and IGRA at entry. Sequencing used immunoSEQ multiplex PCR; TCRdb keeps in-frame clones, though not all of them. This table holds 35,000 to 50,000 clones, about 95% found once. This TCR was sampled from a donor aged 10-29 years with latent tuberculosis or without tuberculosis infection. Some clones in this sample may be carry-over from other donors' samples. The rearrangement joins TRBV15 to TRBJ2-1; 7 bases line up with TRBD2. Sequenced: PBMCs. The CDR3 loop is CATSSQREYGNEQFF. DNA of the CDR3: TGTGCCACCAGCTCCCAGCGGGAATACGGGAATGAGCAGTTCTTC.